Following are 3 T cell receptor beta chains from one sample sequenced in a study of regulatory T cells in long-lasting Graves disease. With iRepertoire HTBI primers and Arm-PCR of CDR3 regions, TCR beta libraries were built. From the multiplex PCR reads, TCRdb called clonotypes with MiXCR, one entry per CDR3 protein. The table lists under 450,000 distinct CDR3 sequences, 15% to 20% of them singletons. Time point described: newly diagnosed GD, antithyroid drugs for less than 3 months. The authors made the TCR library using RNA they extracted from PBMCs. The data also belong to a second study, concerning T cells in Graves' hyperthyroidism and ophthalmopathy.

Here the sequenced sample was peripheral blood mononuclear cells (PBMCs), taken at new diagnosis, from a patient treated with antithyroid drugs. The origin of the receptors is a woman between 18 and 30 years old with Graves disease.

Remarks on this clonotype: A much larger clone sits a single nucleotide away, making a read error possible. CDR3 bases: TGTGCCAGCAGGACCCCGGGACAGGGGAACTATGGCCACACCTTC. Translation: CASRTPGQGNYGHTF. The chain recombines TRBV6-1 with TRBJ1-2; TRBD1 matches 10 bases. The CDR3 extends over 15 amino acids. Per the germline V gene, CDR1 is MNHNS and CDR2 is SASEGT.

This clonotype was recorded a few times. This chain connects TRBV18 to TRBJ2-4; the D is unclear. The ends were cut back, 8 bases at V and 6 bases at J, with 14 bases in the middle. In germline, CDR1 is KGHSH, CDR2 LQKENI. This CDR3 spans 13 amino acids. The CDR3 sequence: CASRTSGLNIQYF. As DNA, the CDR3 is TGTGCCAGCCGGACGAGTGGGTTAAACATTCAGTACTTC.

The rearrangement uses TRBV28 and TRBJ1-2; D is perhaps TRBD1 (6 bases). The germline gives CDR1 MDHEN, CDR2 SYDVKM. CDR3 length: 14 residues. Trimming took 5 bases from V and 8 from J, leaving 18 bases between them. The CDR3 DNA follows: TGTGCCAGCAGTCCGCCCCCGGGGGCGCGCGGCTACACCTTC. This encodes CASSPPPGARGYTF.